The TCR beta chain described here comes from a study of post-analysis software for immune sequencing data. Study background: In terms of disease course, relapsing-remitting, secondary progressive and progressive-relapsing multiple sclerosis were included. Findings and limits, study-wide: Pronounced co-clustering by F measure was evident among identically batched samples. Those with multiple sclerosis, the patient group, showed significantly lower normalized Chao1 diversity than controls.

This clonotype was detected only a few times. Its antigen is currently unknown. Unique molecular identifiers were carried by the TCR beta cDNA libraries. T cells numbering about 0.95 to 10 million gave rise to some 520,000 cDNA molecules. TCRdb called the PCR reads again in MiXCR, with one record for every CDR3 protein. The top ten clones hold roughly 4.4% of a sample with 740,000 or so distinct CDR3 sequences, about 53% of them seen once. The TCR comes from a girl aged 10 to 17 with multiple sclerosis. The sample comprised blood.

CDR3 DNA sequence: TGCGCCAGCAGCTCAAACCCCGGGACCCCCAACGTCCTGACTTTC. Its translation is CASSSNPGTPNVLTF. The chain couples TRBV5-1 to TRBJ2-6; perhaps D is TRBD1 or TRBD2 (5 bases each). Germline V gives CDR1 SGHRS, CDR2 YFSETQ. CDR3 size: 15 residues. V lost 3 bases and J 8 bases, leaving 15 bases between the germline ends.